A selection of T cell receptor beta chains follows, all from one sample in a study of T cell repertoires in cytomegalovirus infection. TCRdb fed the reads into MiXCR, producing one record per CDR3 protein. The sample has some 220,000 distinct CDR3 sequences; roughly 12% are singletons. The sample was PBMCs. Source of these receptors: a human donor in good health (CMV status not recorded). Some clones in this sample may be carry-over from other donors' samples. CDR3s include the opening cysteine and the closing phenylalanine or tryptophan. The order of the fields is V gene, CDR3 length, clone size, D gene, J gene, CDR3 DNA, CDR3 protein. The D gene is left open where the match is weak. Not all rows give a size; the values are once, few, many and, for expanded clones, a class.

>TRBV7-2|14|many|-|TRBJ2-7
TGTGCCAGCAGCCCCAACGACGGGACCTACGAGCAGTACTTC
CASSPNDGTYEQYF
>TRBV7-3|15|many|-|TRBJ2-5
TGTGCCAGCAGCTTAAATCCGGGTAGGGGGGAGACCCAGTACTTC
CASSLNPGRGETQYF
>TRBV5-4|14|many|-|TRBJ2-7
TGTGCCAGCAGGAAGGGTCAGGGGTCCCACGAGCAGTACTTC
CASRKGQGSHEQYF
>TRBV20-1|12|-|-|TRBJ1-1
TGCAGTGCTGGTACAATCGGGACTGCAGCTTTCTTT
CSAGTIGTAAFF
>TRBV12-3/TRBV12-4|14|many|TRBD2|TRBJ2-1
TGTGCCAGCAGTTACGGTACTAGCGAGAATGAGCAGTTCTTC
CASSYGTSENEQFF
>TRBV7-2|15|many|-|TRBJ1-1
TGTGCCAGCAGCTTAAGAGGGCAGGGGAAAACTGAAGCTTTCTTT
CASSLRGQGKTEAFF
>TRBV28|15|-|-|TRBJ1-4
TGTGCCAGCAGTGCGGCGACATTCTGGAATGAAAAACTGTTTTTT
CASSAATFWNEKLFF
>TRBV6-2/TRBV6-3|12|many|-|TRBJ2-7
TGTGCCAGCAGTTCGGGCTCCTACGAGCAGTACTTC
CASSSGSYEQYF
>TRBV7-2|15|-|TRBD2|TRBJ2-1
TGTGCCAGCAGACTCGGGGGAGGGTCCTACAATGAGCAGTTCTTC
CASRLGGGSYNEQFF
>TRBV6-2/TRBV6-3|14|-|-|TRBJ1-5
TGTGCCAGCAGTAATCAGGGAACGAATCAGCCCCAGCATTTT
CASSNQGTNQPQHF
>TRBV28|16|few|-|TRBJ2-1
TGTGCCAGCAGTCCCACAATCGACGGGTTCTACAATGAGCAGTTCTTC
CASSPTIDGFYNEQFF
>TRBV30|16|-|-|TRBJ2-6
TGTGCCTGGAGTCATATGGGGCGCTCTGGGGCCAACGTCCTGACTTTC
CAWSHMGRSGANVLTF
>TRBV7-2|16|many|TRBD2|TRBJ2-1
TGTGCCAGCAGCTTAGTGGGGCAAGGTAGCGGGAGGGAGCAGTTCTTC
CASSLVGQGSGREQFF
>TRBV2|15|many|TRBD2|TRBJ2-7
TGTGCCAGCAGTGAGGGACTAGCGGGAGCCTACGAGCAGTACTTC
CASSEGLAGAYEQYF